These 19 T cell receptor beta chains were sequenced from one sample in a study of cytotoxic CD8 clonotypes in ibrutinib-treated CLL (dated by TCRdb to the early 2020s). What the time point label conveys for this sample: 12 months on ibrutinib. The library was built by means of the immunoSEQ multiplex PCR assay. The clones in this table, taken by TCRdb from immuneACCESS, are in-frame only. Not every clone is retained; where verified, under half of the shortfall comes from an unresolved V gene, and the cause of the rest is unknown. A total of nearly 100,000 clones appear in this sample, approximately 82% of them only once. The ten largest make up about 32% of the sample. The input for sequencing was PBMCs, taken after 12 months of ibrutinib treatment. The receptors here all came from a human donor with chronic lymphocytic leukemia.

The J gene is TRBJ2-7, the V gene TRBV2; D is unresolved. CDR3 size: 13 residues. Germline V lookup: CDR1 SNHLY, CDR2 FYNNEI. Between the trimmed V and J ends, which lost 7 bases and 4 bases, there was a span of 14 bases. The CDR3 coding sequence is TGTGCCAGCACCCTCGACGTGAATTACGAGCAGTACTTC. It specifies CASTLDVNYEQYF.

The gene calls are TRBV7-2 and TRBJ2-7; 7 bases map to TRBD1. V gave up 6 bases and J gave up 2 bases; unmatched junction bases: 10. The V gene's germline CDR1 is SGHTA and CDR2 FQGNSA. This CDR3 spans 15 amino acids. CDR3 in amino acids: CASRPRPGQTYEQYF. CDR3 DNA sequence: TGTGCCAGCAGACCGCGCCCGGGACAGACCTACGAGCAGTACTTC.

The gene calls are TRBV10-3 and TRBJ2-7; D remains ambiguous. The CDR3 sequence is 12 residues long. In germline, CDR1 is ENHRY, CDR2 SYGVKD. V was trimmed by 3 bases and J by 0 bases, leaving 3 bases between them. The CDR3 DNA follows: TGTGCCATCAGTGACCTCTCCTACGAGCAGTACTTC. This codes for CAISDLSYEQYF.

The CDR3: CASSFSAGKFNQPQHF. CDR3 DNA: TGTGCCAGTAGTTTTTCTGCCGGCAAGTTTAATCAGCCCCAGCATTTT. V usage is TRBV19 and J usage is TRBJ1-5; no firm D call. The CDR3 runs to 16 residues. CDR1 is LNHDA, CDR2 SQIVND, per germline (reference sequence). V lost 5 bases, J lost 4 bases, and 18 bases lay in between.

The chain recombines TRBV5-1 with TRBJ1-1, with unresolved D. V was clipped by 0 bases and J by 0 bases, with 3 bases between them. The CDR3 covers 13 residues. Germline V CDR1 and CDR2: SGHRS, YFSETQ. The CDR3 coding sequence is TGCGCCAGCAGCTTGGGAATGAACACTGAAGCTTTCTTT. It yields the protein CASSLGMNTEAFF.

This clone appeared a few times. The CDR3 loop is CASSQKAETSYNEQFF. Written as DNA, the CDR3 is TGTGCCAGCAGCCAAAAGGCGGAGACTAGTTACAATGAGCAGTTCTTC. The chain joins TRBV4-2 to TRBJ2-1; possibly TRBD2 for D (6 bases). This CDR3 has 16 residues. Between the trimmed V and J ends, which lost 2 bases and 4 bases, there was a span of 15 bases. Germline V gives CDR1 LGHNA, CDR2 YNFKEQ.

The V call is TRBV7-2, the J call TRBJ2-1, with D hard to call. The CDR3 has 15 amino acids. Looked up from germline, CDR1 is SGHTA and CDR2 is FQGNSA. Between the trimmed V and J ends, which lost 4 bases and 4 bases, there was a span of 14 bases. The CDR3 DNA follows: TGTGCCAGCAGCTCCTTCGGAGCTGAGTACAATGAGCAGTTCTTC. Amino acids: CASSSFGAEYNEQFF.

This chain connects TRBV6-5 to TRBJ1-6, with TRBD1 identical over 7 bases. CDR1 is MNHEY and CDR2 is SVGAGI in the germline V gene. The J segment lost 5 bases and the V segment lost 6 bases, leaving 7 bases of the junction unmatched. This CDR3 spans 15 amino acids. Written as DNA, the CDR3 is TGTGCCAGCAGATTCTCCGGGACAGATAATTCACCCCTCCACTTT. As protein: CASRFSGTDNSPLHF.

The chain links TRBV5-6 to TRBJ1-4; the D is unclear. The germline V and J ends were trimmed by 4 bases and 5 bases, with 3 bases remaining between them. CDR1 is SGHDT, CDR2 YYEEEE, per germline. CDR3 size: 11 residues. This CDR3 is CASSRNEKLFF. CDR3 bases: TGTGCCAGCAGCCGGAATGAAAAACTGTTTTTT.

This clone was seen just once. The CDR3 here is CASSLGGANEQFF. DNA for the CDR3: TGTGCCAGCAGCTTAGGAGGTGCCAATGAGCAGTTCTTC. V is TRBV7-6 and J is TRBJ2-1, with unresolved D. V was clipped by 1 base and J by 6 bases, with 7 bases between them. The CDR3 is 13 residues long. Germline CDR1 reads SGHVS; CDR2 reads FNYEAQ.

The rearrangement uses TRBV7-2 and TRBJ2-5; TRBD2 is a possible D gene (6 bases). Germline values: CDR1 SGHTA, CDR2 FQGNSA. This CDR3 is 14 amino acids long. The V end was cut by 4 bases, the J end by 2 bases, with 11 bases between. In DNA form, the CDR3 reads TGTGCCAGCAGCTCCTACGGGGGACAAGAGACCCAGTACTTC. Translating gives CASSSYGGQETQYF.

The rearrangement uses TRBV11-2 and TRBJ2-2, with D unclear. The CDR3 extends over 15 amino acids. The V end was cut by 0 bases, the J end by 5 bases, with 10 bases between. CDR1 and CDR2 (germline): SGHAT, FQNNGV. CDR3 sequence reads: CASSLESLRTGELFF. The CDR3 nucleotides are TGTGCCAGCAGCTTAGAGTCGCTACGGACCGGGGAGCTGTTTTTT.

The chain recombines TRBV6-1 with TRBJ1-4, with D possibly TRBD1 on 5 matching bases. Germline V lookup: CDR1 MNHNS, CDR2 SASEGT. V was clipped by 4 bases and J by 8 bases, with 11 bases between them. This CDR3 has 13 residues. Written as DNA, the CDR3 is TGTGCCAGCAGTGCTGTTGGGGGGGAAAAACTGTTTTTT. It codes for CASSAVGGEKLFF.

On this clone itself: The identical CDR3 is also encoded by other nucleotide sequences in the sample. The genes are TRBV18 and TRBJ1-5; TRBD1 is a possible D gene (5 bases). The V gene's germline CDR1 is KGHSH and CDR2 LQKENI. The CDR3 sequence is 14 residues long. With 3 bases removed from V and 4 bases from J, the gap between germline ends came to 10 bases. The CDR3 sequence is CASSPGGGNQPQHF. The CDR3 nucleotides are TGTGCCAGCTCACCTGGGGGGGGAAATCAGCCCCAGCATTTT.

The chain combines TRBV5-1 with TRBJ2-5, with D perhaps matching TRBD2 (5 bases). Germline V gene sequence: CDR1 SGHRS, CDR2 YFSETQ. The V gene lost 0 bases and the J gene lost 1 base, with 10 bases spanning the gap. This CDR3 has 15 residues. The DNA of the CDR3 is TGCGCCAGCAGCTTGGCTGCGGGTTTCCAAGAGACCCAGTACTTC. Its protein is CASSLAAGFQETQYF.

The chain carries TRBV29-1 and TRBJ2-3; 8 bases match TRBD2. The CDR3 has 14 amino acids. CDR1 is SQVTM and CDR2 is ANQGSEA in the germline V gene. With V trimmed by 4 bases and J by 1 base, 4 bases remained unmatched. The chain's CDR3 is CSVGLRGGTDTQYF. CDR3 sequence (DNA): TGCAGCGTTGGGTTGCGGGGGGGCACAGATACGCAGTATTTT.

CDR3 nucleotides: TGTGCCAGCAGCTCACTCAGGGGTTTCCAAGAGACCCAGTACTTC. It is translated as CASSSLRGFQETQYF. V is TRBV28 and J is TRBJ2-5; tentative D call: TRBD1 (6 bases). CDR1 is MDHEN, CDR2 SYDVKM, per germline. The CDR3 is made up of 15 amino acids. The V end lost 6 bases, the J end lost 1 base, and 15 bases lay between the germline ends.

The chain uses TRBV10-3 and TRBJ2-1; 7 bases agree with TRBD2. Unmatched junction bases numbered 13, after V lost 8 bases and J lost 6 bases. Germline CDR1 ENHRY, CDR2 SYGVKD. The CDR3 consists of 15 residues. In DNA form, the CDR3 reads TGTGCCATCGGGAAAGCGGGGACTATGGGCAATGAGCAGTTCTTC. It is translated as CAIGKAGTMGNEQFF.

This chain connects TRBV18 to TRBJ1-2; TRBD1 matches at 7 bases. CDR1 and CDR2 (germline): KGHSH, LQKENI. This CDR3 contains 14 residues. V lost 2 bases and J lost 7; bases outside the gene matches: 7. CDR3 residues: CASSPEVQGSGYTF. The CDR3 bases are TGTGCCAGCTCACCAGAGGTACAGGGGAGTGGCTACACCTTC.